The 5 T cell receptor beta chains given below trace back to one sample, sequenced in a study of blood T cell repertoires in COVID-19 (dated by TCRdb to 2018 to 2021). Library preparation used the immunoSEQ multiplex PCR assay. Held by TCRdb, this immuneACCESS table contains in-frame sequences only and omits some clones. Under half of the omission traces to an unresolved V gene where checked; the cause of the rest is unknown. This sample gives roughly 450,000 clones in total; 90% of them show up just once. Under 0.7% of the sample rests with the top ten. The material sequenced was PBMCs or T cells enriched from blood (not recorded which). These receptor sequences come from a man aged 18 to 30 who had recovered from COVID-19.

V and J are TRBV18 and TRBJ1-6, with D possibly being TRBD1 (6 bases). Trimming took off 2 bases at V and 10 bases at J, with 12 bases between the two ends. The CDR3 contains 14 residues. Germline CDR1 is KGHSH and CDR2 is LQKENI. The CDR3: CASSPAGVESPLHF. CDR3 in DNA: TGTGCCAGCTCACCAGCAGGGGTTGAATCACCCCTCCACTTT.

The chain links TRBV7-9 to TRBJ1-2, with 8 bases identical to TRBD1. Germline V gives CDR1 SEHNR, CDR2 FQNEAQ (reference sequence). This CDR3 region has 15 residues. The ends lost 5 bases at V and 0 bases at J; junction bases unmatched: 5. In DNA form, the CDR3 reads TGTGCCAGCAGCCCCCAGGACAGGGCTAACTATGGCTACACCTTC. As protein: CASSPQDRANYGYTF.

The sample holds one count of this clone. Within the sample, other DNA sequences also encode this same CDR3. The chain has TRBV28 and TRBJ1-4; no clear D. Germline lookup yields CDR1 MDHEN and CDR2 SYDVKM. The V end was cut by 5 bases, the J end by 4 bases, with 5 bases between. This CDR3 contains 12 residues. Here the CDR3 DNA reads TGTGCCAGCAGTCGAGGTAATGAAAAACTGTTTTTT. Residues: CASSRGNEKLFF.

This clone has only a few counts. This chain uses TRBV4-2 with TRBJ2-5; the match to TRBD2 covers 13 bases. Looked up from germline, CDR1 is LGHNA and CDR2 is YNFKEQ. Unmatched junction bases numbered 6, after V lost 4 bases and J lost 4 bases. The CDR3 runs 16 residues. For the CDR3, the DNA is TGTGCCAGCAGCCTCAGGACTAGCGGGAGTGGAGAGACCCAGTACTTC. It codes for CASSLRTSGSGETQYF.

The V and J genes are TRBV5-4 and TRBJ1-3, with a weak D call TRBD1 (6 bases). The germline CDR1 and CDR2 sequences are SGHNT and YYREEE (reference sequence). V lost 4 bases and J 7 bases, leaving 15 bases between the germline ends. The length of the CDR3 is 14 residues. The CDR3 nucleotides read TGTGCCAGCAGCCCGGACAGCTTCGGTAACACCATATATTTT. This gives the protein CASSPDSFGNTIYF.